This is a list of T cell receptor beta chains from one sample in a study of control samples from healthy donors and cancer patients. Measured with immunoSEQ multiplex PCR; TCRdb has only the in-frame clones, and not every one. The table shows about 92,000 clones, with approximately 82% occurring only once. The sample consisted of blood. The source of these receptors is a woman aged 60 to 75 in good health. CDR3s leave out the opening cysteine and the closing phenylalanine or tryptophan.

cdr3_length | v_call | cdr3_aa
14 | TRBV18 | ASSPPGTSTYNEQF
13 | TRBV6-5 | ASRPGTGIGTEAF
12 | TRBV3-1/TRBV3-2 | ASSPGQGTYEQY
12 | TRBV6-2/TRBV6-3 | ASSYYNRGTEAF
14 | TRBV5-6 | ASSTYGTAGNQPQH
13 | TRBV6-5 | ASMKLLVADQPQH
11 | TRBV12-3/TRBV12-4 | ASSTRQPVEAF
11 | TRBV3-1/TRBV3-2 | ASSQRLATTQY
16 | TRBV28 | ASRMPDISWGLNYGYT
14 | TRBV25-1 | ASSDISGGNGQPQH
9 | TRBV6-2/TRBV6-3 | ASSHGTEAF
14 | TRBV18 | ASSLLQMTSGREQF
16 | TRBV6-2/TRBV6-3 | ASSYTPAITLAKNIQY
14 | TRBV5-5 | ASTLNGGAVYNEQF
11 | TRBV7-9 | ASSLEGNYGYT
11 | TRBV7-8 | ASSQGTYNEQF
12 | TRBV28 | ASSLAGAGNTIY
12 | TRBV6-2/TRBV6-3 | ASSAASSPDTQY
13 | TRBV4-1 | ASSQVPTGTSPLH
15 | TRBV6-2/TRBV6-3 | ASSYGTGRIMNTEAF
13 | TRBV5-6 | ASSLLGTNTGELF
10 | TRBV12-3/TRBV12-4 | ASSLYGNTIY
19 | TRBV5-1 | ASSLARTGGSWGRMNTEAF